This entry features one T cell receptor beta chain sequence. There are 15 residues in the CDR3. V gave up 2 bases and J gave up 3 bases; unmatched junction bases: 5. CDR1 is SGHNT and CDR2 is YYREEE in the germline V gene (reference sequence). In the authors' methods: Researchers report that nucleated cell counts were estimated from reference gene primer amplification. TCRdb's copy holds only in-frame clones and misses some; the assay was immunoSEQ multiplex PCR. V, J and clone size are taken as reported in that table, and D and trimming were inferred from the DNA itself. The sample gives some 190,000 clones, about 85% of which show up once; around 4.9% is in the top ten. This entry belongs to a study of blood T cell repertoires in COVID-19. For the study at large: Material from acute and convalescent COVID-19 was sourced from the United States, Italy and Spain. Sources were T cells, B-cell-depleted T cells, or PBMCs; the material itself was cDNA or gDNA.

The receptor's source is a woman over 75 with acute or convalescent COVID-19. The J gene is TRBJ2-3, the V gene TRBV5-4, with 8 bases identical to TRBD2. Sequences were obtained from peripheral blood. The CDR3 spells CASSFVGRGTDTQYF. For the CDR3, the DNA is TGTGCCAGCAGCTTCGTCGGGAGGGGGACAGATACGCAGTATTTT.